This T cell receptor beta chain was captured by sequencing in a study of early T cells in non-severe SARS-CoV-2 infection (dated by TCRdb to the early 2020s). Study-wide context: Because TCR sequencing was done on bulk RNA from unsorted whole blood, the alpha and beta chains could not be paired.

Study-level results and caveats: VDJdb matching was skewed toward anti-spike CD8 responses, so virus-specific expansions were likely underestimated and private and CD4 specificities were missed.

A note on this clonotype: What this receptor recognizes is not known. One base away there is no much larger clone; base qualities are not given.

The study was a case-control design nested within a healthcare worker cohort in London, UK, with weekly nasopharyngeal swab PCR tests and blood sampling. Healthcare workers were recruited between 23 and 31 March 2020, during the week of the UK lockdown, and were followed weekly for up to roughly 15 weeks. The germline V gene supplies CDR1 SGHTA and CDR2 FQGNSA. The V end gives up 1 base and the J end 10 bases, leaving 7 bases in the junction not matched to a gene. CDR3 length: 14 amino acids, cysteine to phenylalanine. Only the CDR3 portion is preserved as DNA: 42 bases, with reading frame beginning at the first base. The library was obtained by 5' RACE. Sequencing was performed on a NextSeq 500. In the TCR library protocol, unique molecular identifiers were attached to individual cDNA molecules to correct for PCR bias and sequencing error. Sequencing covered both TCR alpha and beta chains, and within each sample the abundances of alpha and beta sequences were tightly co-correlated. The original pipeline was this. Decombinator V4 was used to annotate TCR sequences for V gene, J gene and CDR3. TCRs were defined as expanded if a significant change between any two time points was detected under a Poisson model with p below 0.0001. TCR abundances were normalised to the total number of TCRs sequenced in each sample and reported as counts per million. TRAV1-2 paired with TRAJ12, TRAJ20 or TRAJ33 defined MAIT TCRs, while TRAV10 paired with TRAJ18 defined iNKT TCRs. VDJdb, accessed on 1 November 2021, was searched for TCRs annotated for CMV, EBV and SARS-CoV-2, and TCRs annotated for more than one antigen were excluded. In-frame beta chains were kept once TCRdb had trimmed the public reads at Q25 with fastp and called clones with MiXCR. Rows with one shared CDR3 protein collapse into an entry with the most common genes and DNA. TCRdb's processing, not the study's, gives the V and J calls here. Recorded for this sample are roughly 63,000 distinct CDR3 sequences; 10% to 15% of them occurred a single time. The ten largest account for approximately 4.8% of the sample.

Recombination linked TRBV7-2 to TRBJ2-1; 7 of the junction bases match TRBD2. This receptor was obtained from an adult who was a healthcare worker with PCR-confirmed SARS-CoV-2 infection or an uninfected control (not recorded which). The material sequenced was whole blood. The DNA is TGTGCCAGCAGCTTAGAAAGCGGGGTAAACGAGCAGTTCTTC. Its coded protein is CASSLESGVNEQFF.